This T cell receptor (beta chain) was retrieved from a study of graft-versus-host responses after intestinal transplantation. Study summary: Anti-thymocyte globulin served as induction for all recipients, who then took tacrolimus and steroids for three to four years. The study's findings and limits: Allografts carried high graft-versus-host to host-versus-graft clonal ratios in patients having graft-donor T cell macrochimerism.

Of note for this clone: Antigen specificity is unknown.

Profiling relied on immunoSEQ multiplex PCR, and the TCRdb table lists in-frame clones only, not all of them. The sample holds 35,000 to 45,000 clones, roughly 90% seen once. The CDR3 loop spans 14 amino acids. The germline V gene has CDR1 MNHEY and CDR2 SMNVEV (reference sequence). The germline V and J ends were trimmed by 4 bases and 6 bases, with 16 bases remaining between them. The rearrangement links TRBV27 to TRBJ2-7; D is undetermined. The sample here was PBMCs, taken around 280 days after transplant. This TCR was recovered from a human patient who received an intestinal transplant, so some T cells may come from the graft donor. The CDR3 sequence is CASSSSPRAPEQYF. In DNA form, the CDR3 reads TGTGCCAGCAGTTCGTCGCCCCGGGCACCCGAGCAGTACTTC.